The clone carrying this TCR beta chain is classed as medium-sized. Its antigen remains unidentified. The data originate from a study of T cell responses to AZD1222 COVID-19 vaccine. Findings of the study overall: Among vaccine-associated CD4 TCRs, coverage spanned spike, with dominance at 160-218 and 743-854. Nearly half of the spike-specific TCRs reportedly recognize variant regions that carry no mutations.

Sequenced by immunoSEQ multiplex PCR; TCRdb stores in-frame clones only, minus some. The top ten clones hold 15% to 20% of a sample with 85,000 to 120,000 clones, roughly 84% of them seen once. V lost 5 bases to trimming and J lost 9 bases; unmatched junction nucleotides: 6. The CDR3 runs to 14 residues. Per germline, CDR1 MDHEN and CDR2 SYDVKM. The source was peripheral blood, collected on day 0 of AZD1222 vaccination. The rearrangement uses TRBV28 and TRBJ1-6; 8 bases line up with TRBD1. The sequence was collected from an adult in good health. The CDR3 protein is CASSLTGDGSPLHF. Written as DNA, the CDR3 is TGTGCCAGCAGTCTGACAGGGGATGGTTCACCCCTCCACTTT. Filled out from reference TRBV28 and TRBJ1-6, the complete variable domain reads DVKVTQSSRYLVKRTGEKVFLECVQDMDHENMFWYRQDPGLGLRLIYFSYDVKMKEKGDIPEGYSVSREKKERFSLILESASTNQTSMYLCASSLTGDGSPLHFGNGTRLTVT.